Listed below are T cell receptor beta chains from one sample, sequenced in a study of identical twins. Each CDR3 protein is one row after TCRdb ran MiXCR on the 5' RACE reads. The sample has under 450,000 distinct CDR3 sequences, approximately 17% seen once. Sequencing was done on a sample of naive T cells sorted from blood. These receptors were collected from a man in his fifties in good health. CDR3s include the opening cysteine and the closing phenylalanine or tryptophan. Each record gives: D gene, clone size, J gene, V gene, CDR3 protein, CDR3 DNA. A D gene is named only where the DNA matches it firmly. Expanded clones get a size class; other rows say once, few or many, or leave the size out.

d_call: -; clone_size: -; j_call: TRBJ2-5; v_call: TRBV4-2; cdr3_aa: CASSQDDRTRETQYF; cdr3_nt: TGTGCCAGCAGCCAGGATGACAGGACGCGGGAGACCCAGTACTTC
d_call: -; clone_size: -; j_call: TRBJ2-7; v_call: TRBV3-1; cdr3_aa: CASSQMEGEQYF; cdr3_nt: TGTGCCAGCAGCCAGATGGAGGGAGAGCAGTACTTC
d_call: TRBD1; clone_size: few; j_call: TRBJ2-2; v_call: TRBV5-1; cdr3_aa: CASSLDRRDRGTGELFF; cdr3_nt: TGCGCCAGCAGCTTGGACCGACGGGACAGGGGTACCGGGGAGCTGTTTTTT
d_call: TRBD1; clone_size: -; j_call: TRBJ2-2; v_call: TRBV15; cdr3_aa: CATSRGLTGEFTGELFF; cdr3_nt: TGTGCCACCAGCAGAGGTCTGACAGGGGAATTCACCGGGGAGCTGTTTTTT
d_call: -; clone_size: many; j_call: TRBJ2-3; v_call: TRBV7-3; cdr3_aa: CASSLYGTYTDTQYF; cdr3_nt: TGTGCCAGCAGCCTCTACGGGACCTACACAGATACGCAGTATTTT
d_call: TRBD2; clone_size: -; j_call: TRBJ2-7; v_call: TRBV20-1; cdr3_aa: CSARGTSGSPSSYEQYF; cdr3_nt: TGCAGTGCTAGAGGGACTAGCGGGAGTCCGAGCTCCTACGAGCAGTACTTC
d_call: -; clone_size: -; j_call: TRBJ2-3; v_call: TRBV29-1; cdr3_aa: CSARQPSTDTQYF; cdr3_nt: TGCAGCGCCAGACAGCCTAGCACAGATACGCAGTATTTT
d_call: -; clone_size: -; j_call: TRBJ2-3; v_call: TRBV29-1; cdr3_aa: CSVSQAVDTQYF; cdr3_nt: TGCAGCGTGAGCCAAGCGGTGGATACGCAGTATTTT
d_call: TRBD1; clone_size: -; j_call: TRBJ1-2; v_call: TRBV7-9; cdr3_aa: CASSPRQGEEANYGYTF; cdr3_nt: TGTGCCAGCAGCCCTAGACAGGGGGAAGAGGCTAACTATGGCTACACCTTC
d_call: TRBD2; clone_size: few; j_call: TRBJ2-3; v_call: TRBV20-1; cdr3_aa: CSARDAGGPIEQYF; cdr3_nt: TGCAGTGCTAGAGATGCGGGAGGGCCGATCGAGCAGTATTTT
d_call: -; clone_size: many; j_call: TRBJ1-2; v_call: TRBV9; cdr3_aa: CASSRAGSYGYTF; cdr3_nt: TGTGCCAGCAGCAGGGCAGGGAGCTATGGCTACACCTTC
d_call: -; clone_size: many; j_call: TRBJ1-5; v_call: TRBV20-1; cdr3_aa: CSAREGGVSNQPQHF; cdr3_nt: TGCAGTGCTAGAGAAGGAGGGGTTAGTAATCAGCCCCAGCATTTT
d_call: -; clone_size: many; j_call: TRBJ2-7; v_call: TRBV29-1; cdr3_aa: CSVDSGSDEQYF; cdr3_nt: TGCAGCGTCGACAGTGGTTCGGACGAGCAGTACTTC
d_call: -; clone_size: few; j_call: TRBJ2-5; v_call: TRBV20-1; cdr3_aa: CSARAGQETQYF; cdr3_nt: TGCAGTGCTAGAGCGGGGCAAGAGACCCAGTACTTC
d_call: -; clone_size: -; j_call: TRBJ1-1; v_call: TRBV7-9; cdr3_aa: CASSLGGRRIWNTEAFF; cdr3_nt: TGTGCCAGCAGCTTAGGTGGCCGCCGAATCTGGAACACTGAAGCTTTCTTT
d_call: -; clone_size: -; j_call: TRBJ2-7; v_call: TRBV5-1; cdr3_aa: CASSSGQPNEQYF; cdr3_nt: TGCGCCAGCAGCTCAGGACAGCCTAACGAGCAGTACTTC
d_call: -; clone_size: many; j_call: TRBJ2-3; v_call: TRBV4-1; cdr3_aa: CASSRDIGFGTDTQYF; cdr3_nt: TGCGCCAGCAGCCGCGATATCGGTTTTGGGACAGATACGCAGTATTTT
d_call: TRBD2; clone_size: many; j_call: TRBJ2-2; v_call: TRBV5-6; cdr3_aa: CASSYLSGGATGELFF; cdr3_nt: TGTGCCAGCAGTTATCTCAGCGGGGGGGCAACCGGGGAGCTGTTTTTT
d_call: -; clone_size: -; j_call: TRBJ2-3; v_call: TRBV11-2; cdr3_aa: CASRLTGVSTDTQYF; cdr3_nt: TGTGCCAGCAGATTAACAGGCGTTAGCACAGATACGCAGTATTTT
d_call: -; clone_size: few; j_call: TRBJ2-3; v_call: TRBV7-6; cdr3_aa: CASSATPANTDTQYF; cdr3_nt: TGTGCCAGCAGCGCGACACCGGCCAACACAGATACGCAGTATTTT
d_call: -; clone_size: few; j_call: TRBJ2-7; v_call: TRBV12-3/TRBV12-4; cdr3_aa: CASSPGTVTYEQYF; cdr3_nt: TGTGCCAGCAGTCCTGGGACGGTGACCTACGAGCAGTACTTC
d_call: -; clone_size: -; j_call: TRBJ2-7; v_call: TRBV28; cdr3_aa: CASSFQAGASYEQYF; cdr3_nt: TGTGCCAGCAGTTTTCAAGCGGGTGCCTCCTACGAGCAGTACTTC
d_call: TRBD2; clone_size: few; j_call: TRBJ2-7; v_call: TRBV13; cdr3_aa: CASSLKVSWTSGDLEQYF; cdr3_nt: TGTGCCAGCAGCTTAAAAGTCTCGTGGACTAGCGGGGATCTCGAGCAGTACTTC
d_call: -; clone_size: few; j_call: TRBJ2-5; v_call: TRBV20-1; cdr3_aa: CSAPHPGTGETQYF; cdr3_nt: TGCAGTGCTCCCCACCCGGGAACGGGAGAGACCCAGTACTTC
d_call: -; clone_size: many; j_call: TRBJ2-7; v_call: TRBV6-2/TRBV6-3; cdr3_aa: CASTPGRGGSYEQYF; cdr3_nt: TGTGCCAGCACCCCCGGCAGGGGGGGCTCCTACGAGCAGTACTTC
d_call: TRBD2; clone_size: -; j_call: TRBJ2-3; v_call: TRBV5-4; cdr3_aa: CASSFQREGPEQYF; cdr3_nt: TGTGCCAGCAGCTTTCAGCGGGAGGGCCCTGAGCAGTATTTT
d_call: TRBD1; clone_size: many; j_call: TRBJ2-7; v_call: TRBV10-3; cdr3_aa: CAISESGTGRSYEQYF; cdr3_nt: TGTGCCATCAGTGAGTCTGGGACAGGCCGCTCCTACGAGCAGTACTTC
d_call: -; clone_size: many; j_call: TRBJ2-7; v_call: TRBV6-5; cdr3_aa: CASSYSRDAYEQYF; cdr3_nt: TGTGCCAGCAGTTACTCGCGGGACGCCTACGAGCAGTACTTC
d_call: TRBD2; clone_size: many; j_call: TRBJ2-2; v_call: TRBV20-1; cdr3_aa: CSASRLAGGTGELFF; cdr3_nt: TGCAGTGCTAGTAGACTAGCGGGAGGTACCGGGGAGCTGTTTTTT
d_call: TRBD2; clone_size: few; j_call: TRBJ2-7; v_call: TRBV28; cdr3_aa: CASSFLAGDPEQYF; cdr3_nt: TGTGCTAGCAGTTTTCTAGCGGGAGATCCCGAGCAGTACTTC
d_call: -; clone_size: -; j_call: TRBJ2-7; v_call: TRBV28; cdr3_aa: CASSLVAVEGSYEQYF; cdr3_nt: TGTGCCAGCAGTTTGGTTGCGGTTGAGGGGAGTTACGAGCAGTACTTC
d_call: TRBD2; clone_size: few; j_call: TRBJ2-2; v_call: TRBV4-2; cdr3_aa: CASSQDGLAATGELFF; cdr3_nt: TGTGCCAGCAGCCAGGACGGACTAGCGGCTACCGGGGAGCTGTTTTTT
d_call: TRBD1; clone_size: -; j_call: TRBJ2-7; v_call: TRBV6-5; cdr3_aa: CASSYFPGTGGITNEQYF; cdr3_nt: TGTGCCAGCAGTTACTTTCCCGGGACAGGGGGCATTACCAACGAGCAGTACTTC
d_call: -; clone_size: -; j_call: TRBJ2-5; v_call: TRBV20-1; cdr3_aa: CSASATGSHQETQYF; cdr3_nt: TGCAGTGCTAGCGCTACAGGGTCCCACCAAGAGACCCAGTACTTC
d_call: TRBD1; clone_size: many; j_call: TRBJ2-7; v_call: TRBV27; cdr3_aa: CASSYTGARQYF; cdr3_nt: TGTGCCAGCAGTTACACAGGGGCAAGGCAGTACTTC
d_call: TRBD1; clone_size: -; j_call: TRBJ2-5; v_call: TRBV5-1; cdr3_aa: CASSLGGQGPGQETQYF; cdr3_nt: TGCGCCAGCAGCTTGGGCGGACAGGGGCCGGGACAAGAGACCCAGTACTTC
d_call: -; clone_size: many; j_call: TRBJ2-7; v_call: TRBV20-1; cdr3_aa: CSASWGEQYF; cdr3_nt: TGCAGTGCCTCCTGGGGGGAGCAGTACTTC